This T cell receptor beta chain originates from a study of cytomegalovirus exposure and HLA in healthy donors. PCR amplification relied on 60 Vbeta primers (plus 13 Jbeta primers). Generated by immunoSEQ multiplex PCR, the TCRdb table keeps only in-frame clones and is missing some. Seen here are tens of thousands of clones, about four fifths observed once, and the top ten hold 2.4%. In the case of this clone: The junction and the germline gene differ at one end; a read error may be behind it.

CDR1 SEHNR and CDR2 FQNEAQ come from the germline V gene (reference sequence). The CDR3 has 16 residues. The chain combines TRBV7-9 with TRBJ1-5; possible D gene TRBD1, 6 bases. The TCR comes from a woman in her 50s in good health and CMV-seronegative. The source material was PBMCs. CDR3 in amino acids: CSSSPGGGDRNQPQHF. CDR3 in DNA: TGTTCCAGCAGCCCGGGGGGGGGCGACAGGAATCAGCCCCAGCATTTT. Using reference TRBV7-9 and TRBJ1-5 for the parts outside the CDR3, the full variable domain is DTGVSQNPRHKITKRGQNVTFRCDPISEHNRLYWYRQTLGQGPEFLTYFQNEAQLEKSRLLSDRFSAERPKGSFSTLEIQRTEQGDSAMYLCSSSPGGGDRNQPQHFGDGTRLSIL.